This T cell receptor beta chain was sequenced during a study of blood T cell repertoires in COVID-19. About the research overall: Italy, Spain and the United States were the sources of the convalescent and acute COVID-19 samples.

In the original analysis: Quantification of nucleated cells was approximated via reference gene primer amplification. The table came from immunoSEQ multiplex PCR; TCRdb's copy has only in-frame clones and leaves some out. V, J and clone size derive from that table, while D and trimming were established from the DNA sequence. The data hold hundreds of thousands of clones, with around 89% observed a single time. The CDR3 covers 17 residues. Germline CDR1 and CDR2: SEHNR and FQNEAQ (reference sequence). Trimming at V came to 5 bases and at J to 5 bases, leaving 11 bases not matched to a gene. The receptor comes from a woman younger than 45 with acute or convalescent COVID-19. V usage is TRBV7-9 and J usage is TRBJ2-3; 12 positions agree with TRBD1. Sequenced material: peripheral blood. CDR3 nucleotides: TGTGCCAGCAGCCCGATTCCGGGACAGGGGGCGAGAGATACGCAGTATTTT. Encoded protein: CASSPIPGQGARDTQYF.